This TCR delta chain was profiled in a study of γδ T cells in repeated Plasmodium falciparum infection. On the study more broadly: The natural-infection arm compared Malian children under seasonal malaria with matched Australian children.

Gammadelta T cells were flow-sorted from PBMC into Vgamma9/Vdelta2+ and Vdelta2-negative populations for bulk analysis. General study points: Over time and infection, Vgamma9/Vdelta2+ repertoires remained highly stable and polyclonal. Vdelta2-negative gammadelta repertoires appeared less diverse and less shared in Malian than Australian children. Donors in Mali lived in a small rural village, largely one ethnic group.

This CDR3 contains 20 residues. With V trimmed by 4 bases and J by 3 bases, 22 bases remained unmatched. Germline V gene data show CDR1 as TSWWSYY and CDR2 as QGS. TCRdb reapplied CATT to the multiplex PCR reads. The sample yields more than 70,000 delta-chain clones, approximately 0.92% seen once. This clone was counted at least ten times. The antigen is unknown. The protein given by TCRdb reflects a much larger clone and differs at residue 14 from this DNA's translation, likely from a read error; the protein shown is the DNA's translation. The sequence came from a pool of human donors (malaria-infected and uninfected, not separated). The chain is built from TRDV1 and TRDJ1; 8 bases agree with TRDD3. The sequenced material came from gamma-delta T cells from blood. CDR3 protein: CALGGTFYPQLGERADKLIF. CDR3 nucleotides: TGTGCTCTTGGGGGAACCTTCTACCCTCAGCTGGGGGAAAGGGCCGATAAACTCATCTTT.